Here is one T cell receptor beta chain with its context. This clone appeared many times. Its antigen is still unknown. No per-base quality is available; no much larger clone lies one base away. One collaborating source in Seattle enrolled patients while the patients were actively infected and followed the patients over time throughout the course of disease. Each collaborating institution followed its own protocols to collect whole blood in K2EDTA tubes. For TCRbeta analysis, collaborators shipped samples as frozen whole blood, isolated PBMCs, or DNA extracted from either of those sample types. This sample is part of a study of blood T cell repertoires in COVID-19 (dated by TCRdb to 2019 to 2021). Looking at the study overall: The collaborator samples originated in the United States, Italy and Spain and spanned the acute and convalescent phases of COVID-19. The material from the prospective study consisted of cDNA or gDNA derived from T cells, B-cell-depleted T cells, or PBMCs. Deeply sampled blood TCRbeta repertoires from subjects exposed to, actively infected with, or recovered from COVID-19 were included in the dataset. The repertoires were released in a freely available public database meant as a resource for research on the immune response to SARS-CoV-2. The samples were drawn from the first 160 participants of the ongoing ImmuneRACE study and from under 1,500 subjects provided by 6 global collaborators. A de-identified subject ID, COVID-19 status, age in years and sex were almost always included in the sample metadata. HLA class I and class II types, where available, came from metadata supplied by the sample provider rather than from assay-based typing.

From V the trimming removes 1 base and from J it removes 9 bases, while the gene matches leave 18 bases of the junction unaccounted for. CDR1 and CDR2 are drawn from the germline V gene: SGHAT, FQNNGV. The CDR3 has 17 amino acids, counting the end cysteine and phenylalanine. Only the CDR3 region is kept as DNA, spanning 51 bases read in frame from base 1. Broader findings and caveats from the paper: How much clinical and demographic metadata was included differed by source and by participant, and the metadata was provided uncurated.

TCRbeta CDR3 regions were amplified from genomic DNA using the immunoSEQ Assay, a bias-controlled multiplex PCR. In the authors' own workflow: The number of nucleated cells in each sample was estimated from the amplification of reference gene primers within the assay. To quantify the absolute abundance of each unique TCRbeta CDR3 rearrangement, sequence reads were collapsed and filtered. For each sample, productive Simpson clonality was calculated by taking the square root of Simpson's diversity index across productive rearrangements. Sourced from immuneACCESS, this table was stored by TCRdb with only in-frame sequences that have V and J called. A share of the clones is absent; for the studies checked, an unresolved V gene accounts for under half, and the remainder has no known explanation. The V and J calls and clone size are taken from that table; D and trimming were inferred from the DNA. The sample table contains approximately 500,000 clones; only one count was recorded for 85% to 90% of them. 7.5% to 9.5% of the sample is held by the ten biggest clonotypes.

Input material: peripheral blood. Here the chain combines TRBV11-2 and TRBJ2-7, with 7 central nucleotides matching TRBD2. The receptor's source is a woman aged 50 to 60 with COVID-19, enrolled during active disease. The nucleotide sequence is TGTGCCAGCAGCTTAGGAGTTAGGGCCCGGGAGGCCAGTGGGCAGTACTTC. Its protein is CASSLGVRAREASGQYF.